This TCR beta chain is from a study of blood T cell repertoires in COVID-19. About the research overall: From the United States, Italy and Spain came samples of acute and convalescent COVID-19. Sources were T cells, B-cell-depleted T cells, or PBMCs; the material itself was cDNA or gDNA.

This clone was seen a handful of times. Assay used: immunoSEQ multiplex PCR; TCRdb lists only in-frame clones, some missing. The data show more than 75,000 clones, with about 88% seen just once and 0.95% to 1.5% held by the top ten. This CDR3 has 11 amino acids. V lost 11 bases, J lost 5 bases, and 9 bases lay in between. CDR1 is SNHLY, CDR2 FYNNEI, per germline. The origin of this receptor is a man of 80 years or more with active or convalescent COVID-19. The specimen was peripheral blood. The rearrangement joins TRBV2 to TRBJ2-2; maybe TRBD1 (5 bases). The CDR3 DNA is TGTGCCGGCCAGGGTACCGGGGAGCTGTTTTTT. Its protein product is CAGQGTGELFF.